This note documents a single T cell receptor beta chain sequence. This entry belongs to a study of beta chain features in type 1 diabetes. Sort purity for all populations was recorded as exceeding 98%. Germline V CDR1 and CDR2: SGDLS, YYNGEE. The CDR3 runs 14 residues. Trimming removed 2 bases from V and 0 bases from J, with 5 bases in between. Sequencing targeted expressed TCRB transcripts, as all isolated RNA had been reverse transcribed. Measured with immunoSEQ multiplex PCR; TCRdb has only the in-frame clones, and not every one. The repertoire includes 850,000 to 900,000 clones, 15% to 20% of them detected once, and 0.023% sits in the top ten.

V usage is TRBV9 and J usage is TRBJ2-2; D unclear. The sequencing input was naive CD4+ T cells from blood. This receptor was identified in a woman between 18 and 29 years old in good health. The CDR3 DNA sequence: TGTGCCAGCAGCGTCGGAGCGAACACCGGGGAGCTGTTTTTT. Translating it yields CASSVGANTGELFF.